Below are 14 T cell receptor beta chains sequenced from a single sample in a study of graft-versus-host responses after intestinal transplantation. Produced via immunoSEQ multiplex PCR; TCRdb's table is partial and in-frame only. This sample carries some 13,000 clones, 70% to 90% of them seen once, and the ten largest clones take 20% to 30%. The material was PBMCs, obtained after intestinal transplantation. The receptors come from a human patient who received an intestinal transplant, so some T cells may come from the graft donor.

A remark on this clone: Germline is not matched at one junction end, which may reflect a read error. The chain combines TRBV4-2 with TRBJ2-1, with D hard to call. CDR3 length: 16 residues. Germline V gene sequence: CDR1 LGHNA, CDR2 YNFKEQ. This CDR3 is CAGSRGAWEDYNEQFF. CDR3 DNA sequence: TGTGCCGGCAGCCGCGGTGCGTGGGAAGATTACAATGAGCAGTTCTTC.

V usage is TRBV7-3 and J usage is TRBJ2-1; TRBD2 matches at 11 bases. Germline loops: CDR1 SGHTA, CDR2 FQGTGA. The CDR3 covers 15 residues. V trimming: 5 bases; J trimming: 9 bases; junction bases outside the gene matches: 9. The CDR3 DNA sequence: TGTGCCAGCAGCAGCCTGACTAGCGGGATCGGTGAGCAGTTCTTC. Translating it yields CASSSLTSGIGEQFF. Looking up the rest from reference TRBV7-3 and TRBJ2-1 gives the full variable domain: GAGVSQTPSNKVTEKGKYVELRCDPISGHTALYWYRQSLGQGPEFLIYFQGTGAADDSGLPNDRFFAVRPEGSVSTLKIQRTERGDSAVYLCASSSLTSGIGEQFFGPGTRLTVL.

The chain's CDR3 is CASSTGLSNYGYTF. DNA of the CDR3: TGTGCCAGCAGTACCGGACTCTCTAACTATGGCTACACCTTC. This rearrangement joins TRBV27 to TRBJ1-2; D not resolved. The V end was cut by 5 bases, the J end by 0 bases, with 10 bases between. The CDR3 is 14 amino acids. Germline values: CDR1 MNHEY, CDR2 SMNVEV (reference sequence).

CDR3 loop: CASSLGDRAYEQYF. The CDR3 DNA sequence: TGCGCCAGCAGCTTGGGGGACAGGGCCTACGAGCAGTACTTC. The rearrangement uses TRBV5-1 and TRBJ2-7; 9 bases match TRBD1. This CDR3 has 14 residues. CDR1 and CDR2 from the germline V gene are SGHRS and YFSETQ. With 0 bases clipped from V and 2 bases from J, the junction kept 0 bases outside the gene matches. Full variable domain (remainder filled in from reference TRBV5-1 and TRBJ2-7): KAGVTQTPRYLIKTRGQQVTLSCSPISGHRSVSWYQQTPGQGLQFLFEYFSETQRNKGNFPGRFSGRQFSNSRSEMNVSTLELGDSALYLCASSLGDRAYEQYFGPGTRLTVT.

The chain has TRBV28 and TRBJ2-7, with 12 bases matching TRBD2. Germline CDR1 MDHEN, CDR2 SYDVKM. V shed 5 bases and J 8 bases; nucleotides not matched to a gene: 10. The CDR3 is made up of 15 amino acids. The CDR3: CASSLAGGPADKQYF. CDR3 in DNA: TGTGCCAGCAGTCTAGCGGGAGGGCCAGCGGACAAGCAGTACTTC.

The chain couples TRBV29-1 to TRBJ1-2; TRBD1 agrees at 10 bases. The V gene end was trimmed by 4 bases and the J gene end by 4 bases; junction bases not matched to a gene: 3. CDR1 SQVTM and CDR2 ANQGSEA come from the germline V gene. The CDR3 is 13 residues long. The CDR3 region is CSVVGTGVYGYTF. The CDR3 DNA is TGCAGCGTTGTGGGGACAGGGGTCTATGGCTACACCTTC.

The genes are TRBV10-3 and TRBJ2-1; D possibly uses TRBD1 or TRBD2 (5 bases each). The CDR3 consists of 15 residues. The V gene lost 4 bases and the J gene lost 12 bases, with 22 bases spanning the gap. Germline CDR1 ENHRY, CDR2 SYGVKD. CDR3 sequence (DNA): TGTGCCATCAGTGGGGGCCCTATTGAGGGAAAGGGGCAGTTCTTC. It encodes CAISGGPIEGKGQFF.

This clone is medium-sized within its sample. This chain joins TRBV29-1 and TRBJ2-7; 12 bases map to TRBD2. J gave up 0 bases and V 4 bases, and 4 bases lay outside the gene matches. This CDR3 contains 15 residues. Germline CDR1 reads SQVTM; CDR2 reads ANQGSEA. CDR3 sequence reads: CSVAGTSGSSYEQYF. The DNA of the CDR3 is TGCAGCGTTGCGGGGACTAGCGGGTCCTCCTACGAGCAGTACTTC.

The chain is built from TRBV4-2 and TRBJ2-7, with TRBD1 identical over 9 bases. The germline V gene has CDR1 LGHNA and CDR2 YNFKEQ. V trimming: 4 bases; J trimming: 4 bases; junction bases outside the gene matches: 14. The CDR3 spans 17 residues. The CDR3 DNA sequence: TGTGCCAGCAGCCCGGGACAGGGCCCCCAGATTGAGTACGAGCAGTACTTC. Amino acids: CASSPGQGPQIEYEQYF.

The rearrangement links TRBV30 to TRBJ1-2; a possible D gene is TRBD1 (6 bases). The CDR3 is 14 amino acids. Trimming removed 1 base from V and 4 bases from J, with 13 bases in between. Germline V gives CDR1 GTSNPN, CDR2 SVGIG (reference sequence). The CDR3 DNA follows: TGTGCCTGGAGTGACTGGACAGAGGGCTATGGCTACACCTTC. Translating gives CAWSDWTEGYGYTF.

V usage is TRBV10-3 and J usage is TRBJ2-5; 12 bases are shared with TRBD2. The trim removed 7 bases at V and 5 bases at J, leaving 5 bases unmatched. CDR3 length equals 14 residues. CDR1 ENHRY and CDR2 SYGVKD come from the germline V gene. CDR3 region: CAITPTSGSETQYF. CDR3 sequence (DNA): TGTGCCATCACTCCGACTAGCGGGAGTGAGACCCAGTACTTC.

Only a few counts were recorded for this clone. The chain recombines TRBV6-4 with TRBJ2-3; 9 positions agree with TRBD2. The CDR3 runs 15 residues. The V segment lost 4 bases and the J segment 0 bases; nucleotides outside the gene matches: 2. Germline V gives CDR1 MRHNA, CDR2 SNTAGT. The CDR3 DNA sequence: TGTGCCAGCAGTGCCACTAGCGGGAGCACAGATACGCAGTATTTT. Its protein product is CASSATSGSTDTQYF.

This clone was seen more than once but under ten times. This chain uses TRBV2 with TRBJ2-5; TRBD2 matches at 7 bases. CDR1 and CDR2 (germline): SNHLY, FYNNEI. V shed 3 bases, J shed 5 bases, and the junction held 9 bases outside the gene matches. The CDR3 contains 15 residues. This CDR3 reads CASSEARGEAETQYF. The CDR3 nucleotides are TGTGCCAGCAGTGAGGCCCGGGGGGAGGCGGAGACCCAGTACTTC.

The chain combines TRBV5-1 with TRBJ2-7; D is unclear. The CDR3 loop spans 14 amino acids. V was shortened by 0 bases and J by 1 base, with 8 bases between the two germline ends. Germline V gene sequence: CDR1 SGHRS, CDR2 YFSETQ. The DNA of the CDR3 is TGCGCCAGCAGCTTGGTGGCCGGATCCTACGAGCAGTACTTC. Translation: CASSLVAGSYEQYF.